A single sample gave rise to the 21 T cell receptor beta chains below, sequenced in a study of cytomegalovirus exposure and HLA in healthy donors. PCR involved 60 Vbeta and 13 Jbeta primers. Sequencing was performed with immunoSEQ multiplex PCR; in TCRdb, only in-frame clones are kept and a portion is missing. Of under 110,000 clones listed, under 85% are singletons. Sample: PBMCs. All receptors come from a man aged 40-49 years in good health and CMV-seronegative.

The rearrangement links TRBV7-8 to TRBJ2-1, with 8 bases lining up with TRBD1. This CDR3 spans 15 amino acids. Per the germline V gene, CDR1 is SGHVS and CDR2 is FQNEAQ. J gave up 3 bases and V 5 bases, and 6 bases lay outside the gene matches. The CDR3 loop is CASSPTGGIYNEQFF. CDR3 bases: TGTGCCAGCAGCCCAACAGGGGGAATCTACAATGAGCAGTTCTTC.

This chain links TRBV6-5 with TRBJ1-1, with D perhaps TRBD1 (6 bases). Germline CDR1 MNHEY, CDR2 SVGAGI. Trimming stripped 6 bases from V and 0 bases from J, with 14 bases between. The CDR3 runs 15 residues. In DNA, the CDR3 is TGTGCCAGCAGCCACGAGGGGGGGCTGAACACTGAAGCTTTCTTT. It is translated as CASSHEGGLNTEAFF.

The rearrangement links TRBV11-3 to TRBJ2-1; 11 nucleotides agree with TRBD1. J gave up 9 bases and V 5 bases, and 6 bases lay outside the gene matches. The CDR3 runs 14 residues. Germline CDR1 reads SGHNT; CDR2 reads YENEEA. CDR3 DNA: TGTGCCAGCAGCCCCCGGACAGGGGGCGGTGAGCAGTTCTTC. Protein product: CASSPRTGGGEQFF.

CDR3 nucleotides: TGTGCCAGCAGCTGGGCAGGGGCAGGGGGGACCGGGGAGCTGTTTTTT. As protein: CASSWAGAGGTGELFF. The rearrangement joins TRBV5-4 to TRBJ2-2; tentative D call: TRBD1 (7 bases). CDR1 is SGHNT and CDR2 is YYREEE in the germline V gene (reference sequence). With 3 bases removed from V and 5 bases from J, the gap between germline ends came to 17 bases. This CDR3 is built from 16 residues. Filled out from reference TRBV5-4 and TRBJ2-2, the complete variable domain reads ETGVTQSPTHLIKTRGQQVTLRCSSQSGHNTVSWYQQALGQGPQFIFQYYREEENGRGNFPPRFSGLQFPNYSSELNVNALELDDSALYLCASSWAGAGGTGELFFGEGSRLTVL.

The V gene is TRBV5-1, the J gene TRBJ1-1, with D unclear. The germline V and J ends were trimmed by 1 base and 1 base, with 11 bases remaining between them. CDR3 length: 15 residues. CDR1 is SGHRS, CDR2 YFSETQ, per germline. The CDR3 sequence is CASSLNQATNTEAFF. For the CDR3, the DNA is TGCGCCAGCAGCTTGAACCAGGCTACGAACACTGAAGCTTTCTTT. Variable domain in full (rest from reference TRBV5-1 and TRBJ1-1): KAGVTQTPRYLIKTRGQQVTLSCSPISGHRSVSWYQQTPGQGLQFLFEYFSETQRNKGNFPGRFSGRQFSNSRSEMNVSTLELGDSALYLCASSLNQATNTEAFFGQGTRLTVV.

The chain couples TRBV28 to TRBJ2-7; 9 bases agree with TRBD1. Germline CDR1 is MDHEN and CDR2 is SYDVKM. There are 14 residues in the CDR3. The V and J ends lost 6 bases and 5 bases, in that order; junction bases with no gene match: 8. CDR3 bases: TGTGCCAGCAGCTCCACAGGGGGCAAAAACGAGCAGTACGTC. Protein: CASSSTGGKNEQYV.

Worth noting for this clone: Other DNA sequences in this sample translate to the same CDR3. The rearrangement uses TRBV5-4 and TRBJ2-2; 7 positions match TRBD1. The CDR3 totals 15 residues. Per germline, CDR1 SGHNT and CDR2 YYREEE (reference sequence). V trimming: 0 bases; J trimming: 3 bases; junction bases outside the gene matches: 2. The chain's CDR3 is CASSLGQGYTGELFF. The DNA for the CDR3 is TGTGCCAGCAGCTTGGGACAGGGCTACACCGGGGAGCTGTTTTTT.

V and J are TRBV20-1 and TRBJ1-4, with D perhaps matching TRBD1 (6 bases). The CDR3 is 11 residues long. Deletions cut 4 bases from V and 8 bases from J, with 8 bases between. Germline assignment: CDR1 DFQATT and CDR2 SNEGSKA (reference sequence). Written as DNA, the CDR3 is TGCAGTGCTACAGGGGCCGAAAAACTGTTTTTT. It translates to CSATGAEKLFF.

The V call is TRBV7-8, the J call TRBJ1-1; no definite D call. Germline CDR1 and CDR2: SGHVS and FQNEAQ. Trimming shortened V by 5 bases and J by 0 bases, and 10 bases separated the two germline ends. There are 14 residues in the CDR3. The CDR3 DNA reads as TGTGCCAGCAGCCCAACAGAGATGAACACTGAAGCTTTCTTT. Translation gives CASSPTEMNTEAFF.

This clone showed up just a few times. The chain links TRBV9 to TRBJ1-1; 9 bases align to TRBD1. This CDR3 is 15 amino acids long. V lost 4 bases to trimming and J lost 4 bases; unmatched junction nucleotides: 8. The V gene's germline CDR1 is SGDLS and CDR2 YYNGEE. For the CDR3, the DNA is TGTGCCAGCAGCCCCCAGGACAGGGGTATCACTGAAGCTTTCTTT. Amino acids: CASSPQDRGITEAFF.

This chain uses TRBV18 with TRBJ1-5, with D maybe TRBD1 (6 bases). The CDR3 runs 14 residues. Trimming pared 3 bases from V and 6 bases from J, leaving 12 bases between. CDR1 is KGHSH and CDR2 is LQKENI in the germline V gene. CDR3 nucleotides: TGTGCCAGCTCACCGGGGGGGGCCAGTCAGCCCCAGCATTTT. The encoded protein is CASSPGGASQPQHF.

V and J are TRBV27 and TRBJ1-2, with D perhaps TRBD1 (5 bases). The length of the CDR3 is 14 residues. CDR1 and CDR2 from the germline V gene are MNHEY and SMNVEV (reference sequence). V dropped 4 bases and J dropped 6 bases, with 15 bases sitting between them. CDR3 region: CASSYNRKVHGYTF. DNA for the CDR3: TGTGCCAGCAGTTATAACAGGAAAGTCCATGGCTACACCTTC.

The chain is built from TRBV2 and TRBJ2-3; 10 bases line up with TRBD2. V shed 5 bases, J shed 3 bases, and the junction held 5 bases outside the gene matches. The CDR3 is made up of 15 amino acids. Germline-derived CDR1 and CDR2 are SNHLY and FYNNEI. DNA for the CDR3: TGTGCCAGCAGTCCCAGCGGGGGGGCGACAGATACGCAGTATTTT. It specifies CASSPSGGATDTQYF.

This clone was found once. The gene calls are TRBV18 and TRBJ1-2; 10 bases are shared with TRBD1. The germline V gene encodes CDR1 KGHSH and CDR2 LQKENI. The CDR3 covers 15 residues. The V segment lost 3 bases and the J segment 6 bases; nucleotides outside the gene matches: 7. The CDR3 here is CASSPATGGADGYTF. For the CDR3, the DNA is TGTGCCAGCTCACCTGCGACAGGGGGCGCAGATGGCTACACCTTC.

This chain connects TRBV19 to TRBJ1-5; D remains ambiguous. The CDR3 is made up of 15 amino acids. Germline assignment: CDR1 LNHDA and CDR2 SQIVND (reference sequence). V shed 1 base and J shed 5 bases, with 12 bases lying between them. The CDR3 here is CASSIVFSPYQPQHF. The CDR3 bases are TGTGCCAGTAGTATAGTTTTTTCCCCATATCAGCCCCAGCATTTT.

The CDR3 protein is CASRMGSAGEQFF. The CDR3 nucleotides are TGTGCCAGCAGGATGGGGTCGGCGGGTGAGCAGTTCTTC. The chain is built from TRBV2 and TRBJ2-1; possibly TRBD2 for D (5 bases). V was pared by 6 bases and J by 9 bases, with 15 bases between. The CDR3 covers 13 residues. Germline-derived CDR1 and CDR2 are SNHLY and FYNNEI.

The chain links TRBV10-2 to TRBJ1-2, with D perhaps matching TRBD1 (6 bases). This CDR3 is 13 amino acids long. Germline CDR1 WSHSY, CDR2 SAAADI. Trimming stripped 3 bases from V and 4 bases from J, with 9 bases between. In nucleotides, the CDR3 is TGCGCCAGCAGTGACGGACAGAGCTATGGCTACACCTTC. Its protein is CASSDGQSYGYTF.

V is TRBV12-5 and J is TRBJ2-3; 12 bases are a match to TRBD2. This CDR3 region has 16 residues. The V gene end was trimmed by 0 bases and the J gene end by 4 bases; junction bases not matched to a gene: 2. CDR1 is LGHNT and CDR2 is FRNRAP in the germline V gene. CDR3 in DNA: TGTGCTAGTGGTTTGGTACTAGCGGGGGGTGCAGATACGCAGTATTTT. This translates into CASGLVLAGGADTQYF.

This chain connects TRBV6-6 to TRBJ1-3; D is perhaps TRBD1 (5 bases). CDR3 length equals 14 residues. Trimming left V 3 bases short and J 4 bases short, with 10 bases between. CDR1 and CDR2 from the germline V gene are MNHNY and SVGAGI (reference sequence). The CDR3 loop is CASSYGQGGNTIYF. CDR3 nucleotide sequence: TGTGCCAGCAGTTATGGACAAGGAGGAAACACCATATATTTT.

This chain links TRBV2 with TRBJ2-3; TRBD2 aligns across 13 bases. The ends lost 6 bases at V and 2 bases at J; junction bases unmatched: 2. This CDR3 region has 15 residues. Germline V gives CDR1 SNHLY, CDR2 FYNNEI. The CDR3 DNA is TGTGCCAGCAGAGGGACTAGCGGGAACACAGATACGCAGTATTTT. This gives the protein CASRGTSGNTDTQYF.

The CDR3 loop reads CASSRGSGARGRPYGYTF. The CDR3 DNA reads TGTGCCAGCAGCCGGGGATCGGGGGCGCGGGGGAGGCCCTATGGCTACACCTTC. The chain joins TRBV5-4 to TRBJ1-2, with D perhaps matching TRBD1 (6 bases). With 4 bases removed from V and 4 bases from J, the gap between germline ends came to 26 bases. CDR3 length equals 18 residues. Per the germline V gene, CDR1 is SGHNT and CDR2 is YYREEE (reference sequence).